This T cell receptor (beta chain) was sequenced for a study of blood T cells in healthy people across ages. The study's findings and limits: Researchers report that TCR beta diversity correlated strongly with naive T cell percentage. Nothing was known about donor CMV status, and this possibly confounded expanded clonotype changes. Whereas aged donors had fewer naive CD4+ cells, long-lived donors had more of them and higher diversity.

To note about this clonotype: Its specificity is not known.

PCR was performed a second time for about 7 to 11 cycles using a sample-barcoded 5' primer and a J-beta primer mix. With 12 random nucleotides, a template-switch adaptor tagged each individual cDNA molecule. MiXCR, applied by TCRdb to the 5' RACE reads, yields one record per CDR3 protein. The sample carries under 2,000,000 distinct CDR3 sequences, around 50% recorded once. The CDR3 totals 16 residues. Per germline, CDR1 SEHNR and CDR2 FQNEAQ (reference sequence). Trimming stripped 5 bases from V and 1 base from J, with 17 bases between. The source of this sequence is a middle-aged woman in good health. Sequences were obtained from blood. The V call is TRBV7-9, the J call TRBJ1-2, with D uncertain. Here the CDR3 reads CASSIGRSEVNYGYTF. The CDR3 nucleotides read TGTGCCAGCAGCATCGGGAGGTCCGAAGTTAACTATGGCTACACCTTC.